This TCR beta chain was captured in a study of T-cell memory formation after mild COVID-19. Study-level findings and limits: Day 15 to 85 contractors were CD4/CD8 balanced; later expanders leaned CD4+. Mainly in CM and EM were contracting CD4+ clones; CD8+ were in EMRA.

From 5'RACE with constant-segment primers came TCR alpha and TCR beta cDNA libraries that carried sample barcodes and UMIs. TCRdb independently ran MiXCR on the 5' RACE reads; one entry per CDR3 protein. The data show fewer than 550,000 distinct CDR3 sequences, over 15% seen once. This clonotype was seen only a few times. Antigen: not known. The sequence was obtained from an adult woman who had mild COVID-19 (a few samples of this study predate the infection). Cell type and time point are not known. The specimen sequenced was PBMCs or a T cell subset sorted from them (not recorded which).

CDR3: CASSWTGGGGGYTF. DNA of the CDR3: TGTGCCAGCAGCTGGACAGGGGGCGGTGGTGGCTACACCTTC. The V gene is TRBV3-1, the J gene TRBJ1-2; TRBD1 agrees at 11 bases. Germline V gene data show CDR1 as LGHDT and CDR2 as YNNKEL (reference sequence). CDR3 length equals 14 residues. The junction had 6 bases not matched to a gene; V was cut back by 5 bases and J by 7 bases.